This entry lists 27 T cell receptor beta chains sequenced from one sample in a study of blood T cell repertoires in COVID-19. Sequencing used immunoSEQ multiplex PCR; TCRdb keeps in-frame clones, though not all of them. The sample lists 300,000 to 400,000 clones, around nine tenths occurring once. The sequenced material came from peripheral blood. Receptors were obtained from a woman aged 65 to 85 with COVID-19, enrolled during active disease.

This chain links TRBV13 with TRBJ1-6; 8 bases agree with TRBD1. The CDR3 covers 17 residues. J gave up 7 bases and V 4 bases, and 12 bases lay outside the gene matches. Germline V gives CDR1 PRHDT, CDR2 FYEKMQ (reference sequence). The CDR3 sequence: CASSSTTDRGANSPLHF. The CDR3 DNA reads as TGTGCCAGCAGCTCTACCACCGACAGGGGAGCGAATTCACCCCTCCACTTT.

This rearrangement joins TRBV5-6 to TRBJ2-3; D call uncertain. V was clipped by 1 base and J by 1 base, with 10 bases between them. The CDR3 runs to 15 residues. Germline CDR1 is SGHDT and CDR2 is YYEEEE. CDR3 sequence reads: CASSLRGLGTDTQYF. CDR3 DNA: TGTGCCAGCAGCTTGCGAGGCCTTGGCACAGATACGCAGTATTTT.

The chain is built from TRBV4-3 and TRBJ2-3; D remains ambiguous. Trimming removed 3 bases at V and 6 bases at J, with 4 bases between. This CDR3 is built from 11 residues. Germline loops: CDR1 LGHNA, CDR2 YSLEER. The CDR3 DNA is TGCGCCAGCAGCCACGGGGATACGCAGTATTTT. It translates to CASSHGDTQYF.

The chain has TRBV3-1 (or the pseudogene TRBV3-2) and TRBJ2-6; D is possibly TRBD1 (6 bases). CDR3 length: 17 amino acids. Trimming left V 4 bases short and J 1 base short, with 14 bases between. Germline loops: CDR1 LGHDT, CDR2 YNNKEL (reference sequence). CDR3 protein: CASSPREGGSGANVLTF. In nucleotides, the CDR3 is TGTGCCAGCAGCCCAAGAGAAGGGGGATCTGGGGCCAACGTCCTGACTTTC.

This clone was seen more than once but under ten times. The CDR3: CASSIGPPTGWNTGELFF. Written as DNA, the CDR3 is TGTGCCAGTAGTATTGGGCCCCCAACAGGGTGGAACACCGGGGAGCTGTTTTTT. V usage is TRBV19 and J usage is TRBJ2-2, with D tentatively TRBD1 (6 bases). CDR1 and CDR2 from the germline V gene are LNHDA and SQIVND (reference sequence). V was cut by 3 bases and J by 1 base, with 18 bases left in between. CDR3 size: 18 residues. Full variable domain (remainder filled in from reference TRBV19 and TRBJ2-2): DGGITQSPKYLFRKEGQNVTLSCEQNLNHDAMYWYRQDPGQGLRLIYYSQIVNDFQKGDIAEGYSVSREKKESFPLTVTSAQKNPTAFYLCASSIGPPTGWNTGELFFGEGSRLTVL.

This clone was seen a handful of times. This chain connects TRBV6-5 to TRBJ2-7; the match to TRBD1 covers 11 bases. The length of the CDR3 is 13 residues. Germline V gene sequence: CDR1 MNHEY, CDR2 SVGAGI. The V gene end was trimmed by 8 bases and the J gene end by 5 bases; junction bases not matched to a gene: 5. The CDR3 reads CASVDRGRNEQYF. The CDR3 DNA follows: TGTGCCAGCGTGGACAGGGGGCGCAACGAGCAGTACTTC.

The rearrangement links TRBV7-9 to TRBJ1-6; 10 bases fit TRBD1. The CDR3 is 19 amino acids. Germline lookup yields CDR1 SEHNR and CDR2 FQNEAQ (reference sequence). V trimming: 3 bases; J trimming: 0 bases; junction bases outside the gene matches: 8. The DNA for the CDR3 is TGTGCCAGCAGCTTGAGCGGGACAGGGGAAAGCTCCTATAATTCACCCCTCCACTTT. Amino acids: CASSLSGTGESSYNSPLHF.

This clone was seen only once. The V and J genes are TRBV2 and TRBJ1-1, with 7 bases matching TRBD1. This CDR3 region has 14 residues. Germline V CDR1 and CDR2: SNHLY, FYNNEI. The V and J ends lost 0 bases and 5 bases, in that order; junction bases with no gene match: 3. CDR3 amino acids: CASSEAGGRTEAFF. DNA of the CDR3: TGTGCCAGCAGTGAAGCAGGGGGCAGGACTGAAGCTTTCTTT. Drawing the rest from reference TRBV2 and TRBJ1-1, the complete variable domain is EPEVTQTPSHQVTQMGQEVILRCVPISNHLYFYWYRQILGQKVEFLVSFYNNEISEKSEIFDDQFSVERPDGSNFTLKIRSTKLEDSAMYFCASSEAGGRTEAFFGQGTRLTVV.

The V call is TRBV3-1 (or the pseudogene TRBV3-2), the J call TRBJ2-2; D remains unclear. Looked up from germline, CDR1 is LGHDT and CDR2 is YNNKEL (reference sequence). Trimming stripped 4 bases from V and 6 bases from J, with 3 bases between. The CDR3 is 11 residues long. The CDR3 loop reads CASSLSGELFF. In DNA, the CDR3 is TGTGCCAGCAGCCTCTCCGGGGAGCTGTTTTTT.

This clone was recorded once. V and J are TRBV6-6 and TRBJ1-1, with TRBD1 identical over 10 bases. V trimming: 5 bases; J trimming: 5 bases; junction bases outside the gene matches: 8. The CDR3 is 15 residues long. Looked up from germline, CDR1 is MNHNY and CDR2 is SVGAGI (reference sequence). Here the CDR3 reads CASSPTTGGDTEAFF. The CDR3 nucleotides read TGTGCCAGCAGTCCGACGACAGGGGGCGATACTGAAGCTTTCTTT.

The V call is TRBV7-2, the J call TRBJ2-1; D gene uncertain. CDR1 is SGHTA and CDR2 is FQGNSA in the germline V gene. The CDR3 length is 13 residues. V dropped 5 bases and J dropped 7 bases, with 12 bases sitting between them. CDR3 region: CASSNSMWNEQFF. CDR3 coding DNA: TGTGCCAGCAGCAACTCCATGTGGAATGAGCAGTTCTTC.

This chain uses TRBV5-6 with TRBJ2-5; no clear D. The CDR3 contains 14 residues. Per germline, CDR1 SGHDT and CDR2 YYEEEE. Deletions cut 0 bases from V and 0 bases from J, with 6 bases between. Here the CDR3 DNA reads TGTGCCAGCAGCTTGGATTTCTACCAAGAGACCCAGTACTTC. It is translated as CASSLDFYQETQYF.

The rearrangement uses TRBV7-7 and TRBJ2-5; 12 bases match TRBD2. This CDR3 is 16 amino acids long. CDR1 SSHAT and CDR2 FNYEAQ come from the germline V gene (reference sequence). J lost 1 base, V lost 5 bases, and 5 bases had no gene match. CDR3 in amino acids: CASSPGGLAGQETQYF. In DNA form, the CDR3 reads TGTGCCAGCAGCCCAGGGGGACTAGCGGGCCAAGAGACCCAGTACTTC.

A few counts support this clone. The same CDR3 is also encoded by other DNA sequences in this sample. This chain joins TRBV18 and TRBJ1-1; weak D call: TRBD1 (5 bases). V was clipped by 3 bases and J by 4 bases, with 12 bases between them. The germline V gene encodes CDR1 KGHSH and CDR2 LQKENI. The CDR3 has 14 residues. CDR3 amino acids: CASSPPGGSTEAFF. CDR3 bases: TGTGCCAGCTCACCCCCGGGGGGGAGCACTGAAGCTTTCTTT.

In its sample, this clone was seen a few times. The V call is TRBV24-1, the J call TRBJ1-1; weak D call: TRBD1 (5 bases). V was shortened by 4 bases and J by 1 base, with 9 bases between the two germline ends. The CDR3 consists of 14 residues. CDR1 KGHDR and CDR2 SFDVKD come from the germline V gene. The CDR3 is CATSEGGANTEAFF. CDR3 DNA: TGTGCCACCAGTGAGGGCGGGGCGAACACTGAAGCTTTCTTT.

The chain joins TRBV2 to TRBJ2-7; D is undetermined. The V and J ends lost 5 bases and 4 bases respectively, with 12 bases between them. The V gene's germline CDR1 is SNHLY and CDR2 FYNNEI. This CDR3 region has 13 residues. Written as DNA, the CDR3 is TGTGCCAGCAGTTCGTTCAGAGGATACGAGCAGTACTTC. Translating gives CASSSFRGYEQYF.

The chain couples TRBV21-1 to TRBJ1-1; the table's D gene call, TRBD1, was not cross checked with the DNA. TRBV21-1 counts as a pseudogene. CDR3 length: 15 residues. The CDR3 is CASSLRDREATEAFF. The CDR3 bases are TGTGCCAGCAGCCTGAGGGACAGGGAAGCAACTGAAGCTTTCTTT.

The chain is built from TRBV6-5 and TRBJ2-7; the D gene is possibly TRBD1 (5 bases). Germline CDR1 MNHEY, CDR2 SVGAGI. This CDR3 is built from 14 residues. V was cut by 6 bases and J by 3 bases, with 15 bases left in between. Here the CDR3 DNA reads TGTGCCAGCAGGGTGCAGGGCGACGTCTACGAGCAGTACTTC. It translates to CASRVQGDVYEQYF.

With regard to this clone: Within the sample, other DNA sequences also encode this same CDR3. The chain links TRBV18 to TRBJ2-5; D gene uncertain. The CDR3 runs 12 residues. Germline V gives CDR1 KGHSH, CDR2 LQKENI. Trimming took 3 bases from V and 4 from J, leaving 6 bases between them. The CDR3, as DNA: TGTGCCAGCTCACCCCTCGGAGAGACCCAGTACTTC. This gives the protein CASSPLGETQYF. The entire variable domain, with the rest obtained from reference TRBV18 and TRBJ2-5, is as follows: NAGVMQNPRHLVRRRGQEARLRCSPMKGHSHVYWYRQLPEEGLKFMVYLQKENIIDESGMPKERFSAEFPKEGPSILRIQQVVRGDSAAYFCASSPLGETQYFGPGTRLLVL.

This CDR3 is CATTPDRESYEQYF. The CDR3 coding sequence is TGTGCCACCACCCCGGACAGGGAGTCCTACGAGCAGTACTTC. The rearrangement uses TRBV28 and TRBJ2-7; 8 bases line up with TRBD1. CDR1 MDHEN and CDR2 SYDVKM come from the germline V gene. The CDR3 extends over 14 amino acids. The V gene end was trimmed by 10 bases and the J gene end by 1 base; junction bases not matched to a gene: 9.

This clone has just one count. V is TRBV7-2 and J is TRBJ1-2; 8 bases line up with TRBD1. J lost 4 bases, V lost 4 bases, and 8 bases had no gene match. CDR1 and CDR2 from the germline V gene are SGHTA and FQGNSA. The CDR3 has 15 amino acids. The DNA of the CDR3 is TGTGCCAGCAGCTGGGCGACAGGGGAGTCCTATGGCTACACCTTC. This codes for CASSWATGESYGYTF. The entire variable domain, with the rest obtained from reference TRBV7-2 and TRBJ1-2, is as follows: GAGVSQSPSNKVTEKGKDVELRCDPISGHTALYWYRQSLGQGLEFLIYFQGNSAPDKSGLPSDRFSAERTGGSVSTLTIQRTQQEDSAVYLCASSWATGESYGYTFGSGTRLTVV.

This clone occurred once. This chain connects TRBV24-1 to TRBJ2-7; the match to TRBD1 covers 11 bases. The CDR3 spans 12 residues. After removal of 8 bases from V and 6 bases from J, the junction contained 2 bases not matched to a gene. Germline assignment: CDR1 KGHDR and CDR2 SFDVKD. The chain's CDR3 is CATKGQGGEQYF. The DNA of the CDR3 is TGTGCCACCAAGGGACAGGGGGGCGAGCAGTACTTC.

This clone occurred a few times. The chain recombines TRBV7-9 with TRBJ1-1; the D is unclear. Germline V gene data show CDR1 as SEHNR and CDR2 as FQNEAQ (reference sequence). The V gene lost 6 bases and the J gene lost 4 bases, with 12 bases spanning the gap. This CDR3 has 13 amino acids. The CDR3 loop reads CASSFQAGTEAFF. The CDR3 DNA reads TGTGCCAGCAGTTTCCAGGCTGGCACTGAAGCTTTCTTT.

J is TRBJ1-1 and V is TRBV29-1; D is ambiguous. CDR1 is SQVTM and CDR2 is ANQGSEA in the germline V gene. V was clipped by 4 bases and J by 0 bases, with 12 bases between them. The CDR3 sequence is 14 residues long. CDR3 DNA sequence: TGCAGCGTTGCCCCCGGACTGATGAACACTGAAGCTTTCTTT. Protein sequence: CSVAPGLMNTEAFF.

This chain uses TRBV6-5 with TRBJ2-7, with D possibly being TRBD1 (6 bases). The CDR3 contains 15 residues. Trimming removed 7 bases at V and 2 bases at J, with 18 bases between. CDR1 MNHEY and CDR2 SVGAGI come from the germline V gene. The CDR3 DNA reads TGTGCCAGCAACATAGATTGGACAGAAACCTACGAGCAGTACTTC. Translating gives CASNIDWTETYEQYF.

This clone appeared once. The chain employs TRBV18 and TRBJ1-2; D uncertain. The CDR3 loop spans 15 amino acids. Germline V gene sequence: CDR1 KGHSH, CDR2 LQKENI. V dropped 2 bases and J dropped 8 bases, with 18 bases sitting between them. In DNA form, the CDR3 reads TGTGCCAGCTCACCATCGCTGGAGTTCGGTCGAGGCTACACCTTC. This encodes CASSPSLEFGRGYTF. Combining the CDR3 with reference TRBV18 and TRBJ1-2 gives the whole variable domain NAGVMQNPRHLVRRRGQEARLRCSPMKGHSHVYWYRQLPEEGLKFMVYLQKENIIDESGMPKERFSAEFPKEGPSILRIQQVVRGDSAAYFCASSPSLEFGRGYTFGSGTRLTVV.

This rearrangement joins TRBV6-6 to TRBJ2-3, with 12 bases identical to TRBD2. Germline values: CDR1 MNHNY, CDR2 SVGAGI (reference sequence). The CDR3 is made up of 15 amino acids. V was pared by 6 bases and J by 5 bases, with 6 bases of the junction left unmatched. CDR3 DNA: TGTGCCAGCAGCCCTAGCGGGGGGGCCAAAGATACGCAGTATTTT. Protein: CASSPSGGAKDTQYF.